This is a list of T cell receptor beta chains from one sample in a study of blood T cell repertoires in COVID-19. Assay used: immunoSEQ multiplex PCR; TCRdb lists only in-frame clones, some missing. The data hold 450,000 to 500,000 clones, with approximately 86% observed a single time. Sequenced: PBMCs or T cells enriched from blood (not recorded which). These receptors were taken from a woman aged 60-75 years who had recovered from COVID-19. The CDR3 runs from the conserved cysteine through the conserved F or W. Fields, in order: J gene, D gene, clone size, V gene, CDR3 protein, CDR3 DNA. The D gene is left open where the match is weak. Not all rows give a size; the values are once, few, many and, for expanded clones, a class.

TRBJ2-2	TRBD2	NA	TRBV5-1	CASSLRTSGGAGYGELFF	TGCGCCAGCAGCTTACGGACTAGCGGGGGGGCCGGATACGGGGAGCTGTTTTTT
TRBJ1-5	NA	NA	TRBV19	CASSIGGGQPQHF	TGTGCCAGTAGTATAGGGGGGGGTCAGCCCCAGCATTTT
TRBJ2-2	NA	NA	TRBV5-4	CASSAGVKTGELFF	TGTGCCAGCAGCGCAGGGGTAAAGACCGGGGAGCTGTTTTTT
TRBJ1-1	NA	NA	TRBV4-1	CASSHRAGANTEAFF	TGCGCCAGCAGCCACAGGGCAGGGGCGAACACTGAAGCTTTCTTT
TRBJ2-7	NA	NA	TRBV6-5	CASSYRRSVSYEQYF	TGTGCCAGCAGTTACCGAAGGAGTGTCTCCTACGAGCAGTACTTC
TRBJ1-5	TRBD1	NA	TRBV7-8	CASSFRPDRWESNQPQHF	TGTGCCAGCAGCTTTAGACCGGACAGGTGGGAGAGCAATCAGCCCCAGCATTTT
TRBJ1-1	TRBD1	NA	TRBV28	CASSLYQGVNTEAFF	TGTGCCAGCAGTTTATACCAGGGGGTGAACACTGAAGCTTTCTTT
TRBJ2-3	NA	NA	TRBV4-1	CASSQGFQGGDTQYF	TGCGCCAGCAGCCAAGGTTTTCAAGGGGGAGATACGCAGTATTTT
TRBJ1-2	NA	NA	TRBV20-1	CSASSGVGGYTF	TGCAGTGCTAGTTCCGGGGTCGGTGGCTACACCTTC
TRBJ1-3	TRBD1	NA	TRBV7-8	CASSLTRTGGSSGNTIYF	TGTGCCAGCAGTCTCACACGGACAGGGGGTAGCTCTGGAAACACCATATATTTT
TRBJ1-5	NA	NA	TRBV6-4	CASSGFRVLANQPQHF	TGTGCCAGCAGTGGTTTCAGGGTGCTTGCGAATCAGCCCCAGCATTTT
TRBJ2-7	TRBD2	NA	TRBV11-3	CASSARTSSTYEQYF	TGTGCCAGCAGCGCTAGGACTAGCTCTACCTACGAGCAGTACTTC
TRBJ2-3	NA	NA	TRBV24-1	CATSDLSSDTDTQYF	TGTGCCACCAGTGATCTCTCTTCAGACACAGATACGCAGTATTTT
TRBJ2-7	TRBD2	NA	TRBV4-1	CASSQLERGGLNEQYF	TGCGCCAGCAGCCAACTCGAGCGGGGGGGCCTCAACGAGCAGTACTTC
TRBJ2-1	TRBD1	NA	TRBV12-5	CASGLVLDRGSREQFF	TGTGCTAGTGGTTTGGTACTGGACAGGGGATCTCGCGAGCAGTTCTTC
TRBJ2-3	TRBD1	once	TRBV2	CASSRDRGQDTQYF	TGTGCCAGCAGCCGGGACAGGGGGCAAGATACGCAGTATTTT
TRBJ1-5	NA	NA	TRBV10-3	CAISGRGGAGTQPQHF	TGTGCCATCAGTGGAAGAGGGGGAGCAGGCACTCAGCCCCAGCATTTT
TRBJ1-1	NA	NA	TRBV6-1	CASSELTGGAFF	TGTGCCAGCAGTGAATTGACGGGTGGGGCTTTCTTT
TRBJ1-5	TRBD1	NA	TRBV11-2	CASSELTGSNQPQHF	TGTGCCAGCAGCGAATTGACAGGGAGCAATCAGCCCCAGCATTTT
TRBJ2-7	NA	NA	TRBV12-5	CASGLVLQGRIWSYEQYF	TGTGCTAGTGGTTTGGTTTTACAGGGGAGGATTTGGTCCTACGAGCAGTACTTC
TRBJ1-2	NA	NA	TRBV19	CASSERTNYGYTF	TGTGCCAGTAGTGAGCGGACTAACTATGGCTACACCTTC
TRBJ1-2	NA	NA	TRBV6-5	CASRSGHFGYTF	TGTGCCAGCAGGTCTGGGCATTTTGGCTACACCTTC